The next 12 T cell receptor beta chains were all read from a single sample in a study of cytomegalovirus exposure and HLA in healthy donors. The PCR contained 60 Vbeta and 13 Jbeta primers. Only in-frame clones appear in the TCRdb table, and some are missing; sequencing was by immunoSEQ multiplex PCR. In the table there are under 90,000 clones, 60% to 70% of which are singletons. Sequences were obtained from PBMCs. These receptors were obtained from a middle-aged man in good health and CMV-seropositive.

The chain joins TRBV5-1 to TRBJ1-1; D unclear. The CDR3 totals 14 residues. With 9 bases removed from V and 0 bases from J, the gap between germline ends came to 15 bases. Germline lookup yields CDR1 SGHRS and CDR2 YFSETQ. In nucleotides, the CDR3 is TGCGCCACCAAGACCGGGTCTATGAACACTGAAGCTTTCTTT. This codes for CATKTGSMNTEAFF.

As concerns this clone: The sample carries other DNA sequences with the same CDR3. The V call is TRBV7-9, the J call TRBJ1-1; tentatively, D is TRBD1 (6 bases). The length of the CDR3 is 15 residues. Looked up from germline, CDR1 is SEHNR and CDR2 is FQNEAQ (reference sequence). Trimming removed 1 base from V and 1 base from J, with 10 bases in between. This chain's CDR3 is CASSLGGGGNTEAFF. CDR3 nucleotide sequence: TGTGCCAGCAGCTTAGGAGGGGGGGGGAACACTGAAGCTTTCTTT.

The chain has TRBV7-2 and TRBJ1-2; TRBD1 agrees at 7 bases. This CDR3 region has 13 residues. Germline trimming cut 4 bases from V and 2 bases from J; bases unmatched to any gene: 1. Germline CDR1 is SGHTA and CDR2 is FQGNSA. Written as DNA, the CDR3 is TGTGCCAGCAGCTCGGGACAGAACTATGGCTACACCTTC. It specifies CASSSGQNYGYTF.

The rearrangement uses TRBV28 and TRBJ2-1, with 10 bases identical to TRBD2. The junction had 6 bases not matched to a gene; V was cut back by 5 bases and J by 8 bases. Germline V CDR1 and CDR2: MDHEN, SYDVKM. The length of the CDR3 is 14 residues. The CDR3, as DNA: TGTGCCAGCAGTACCAGCGGGAGGGCCGATGAGCAGTTCTTC. Protein: CASSTSGRADEQFF.

This clone was observed a single time. The J gene is TRBJ1-5, the V gene TRBV5-1; TRBD1 matches 7 bases. With V trimmed by 0 bases and J by 4 bases, 4 bases remained unmatched. Per germline, CDR1 SGHRS and CDR2 YFSETQ. The CDR3 contains 15 residues. The CDR3, as DNA: TGCGCCAGCAGCTTGGGGACAGGAGAAAATCAGCCCCAGCATTTT. Its translation is CASSLGTGENQPQHF.

This chain joins TRBV27 and TRBJ1-1; TRBD1 might be the D (6 bases). The V gene lost 3 bases and the J gene lost 0 bases, with 14 bases spanning the gap. Germline values: CDR1 MNHEY, CDR2 SMNVEV (reference sequence). CDR3 length: 16 residues. CDR3 DNA sequence: TGTGCCAGCAGTTTTCTTCGACAGGATATGAACACTGAAGCTTTCTTT. It encodes CASSFLRQDMNTEAFF.

The V and J genes are TRBV10-3 and TRBJ2-1, with 8 bases fitting TRBD1. The CDR3 runs to 17 residues. The trim removed 3 bases at V and 0 bases at J, leaving 7 bases unmatched. Per germline, CDR1 ENHRY and CDR2 SYGVKD. CDR3 residues: CAISELQGVFSYNEQFF. In DNA form, the CDR3 reads TGTGCCATCAGTGAACTACAGGGGGTCTTCTCCTACAATGAGCAGTTCTTC.

This chain uses TRBV5-1 with TRBJ2-3; TRBD2 matches 15 bases. Per germline, CDR1 SGHRS and CDR2 YFSETQ. The V and J ends lost 3 bases and 3 bases, in that order; junction bases with no gene match: 5. The CDR3 is made up of 17 amino acids. CDR3 region: CASSSWTSGRGTDTQYF. The CDR3, as DNA: TGCGCCAGCAGCTCCTGGACTAGCGGGAGGGGAACAGATACGCAGTATTTT.

This clone was recorded a few times. The chain joins TRBV27 to TRBJ2-1; D is perhaps TRBD2 (5 bases). The CDR3 sequence is 14 residues long. The germline CDR1 and CDR2 sequences are MNHEY and SMNVEV (reference sequence). The V gene lost 0 bases and the J gene lost 6 bases, with 9 bases spanning the gap. CDR3 sequence reads: CASSLSRTPNEQFF. The CDR3 DNA is TGTGCCAGCAGTTTATCCCGGACTCCCAATGAGCAGTTCTTC.

The gene calls are TRBV19 and TRBJ2-7; 9 positions agree with TRBD1. V lost 4 bases, J lost 4 bases, and 2 bases stayed unmatched. This CDR3 comprises 13 residues. Germline loops: CDR1 LNHDA, CDR2 SQIVND (reference sequence). Written as DNA, the CDR3 is TGTGCCAGTAGTACCGGGACAGGGTACGAGCAGTACTTC. Protein sequence: CASSTGTGYEQYF.

This sequence joins TRBV5-1 and TRBJ2-5; 7 bases map to TRBD2. The CDR3 sequence is 15 residues long. Germline assignment: CDR1 SGHRS and CDR2 YFSETQ. With V trimmed by 6 bases and J by 3 bases, 11 bases remained unmatched. Written as DNA, the CDR3 is TGCGCCAGCACTCCCAACCTTCTAGCGGAAGAGACCCAGTACTTC. As protein: CASTPNLLAEETQYF. Full variable domain (rest looked up from reference TRBV5-1 and TRBJ2-5): KAGVTQTPRYLIKTRGQQVTLSCSPISGHRSVSWYQQTPGQGLQFLFEYFSETQRNKGNFPGRFSGRQFSNSRSEMNVSTLELGDSALYLCASTPNLLAEETQYFGPGTRLLVL.

This clone showed up just once. The V call is TRBV5-1, the J call TRBJ1-1; possible D gene TRBD1, 6 bases. This CDR3 region has 14 residues. Trimming took off 1 base at V and 4 bases at J, with 11 bases between the two ends. In germline, CDR1 is SGHRS, CDR2 YFSETQ. The chain's CDR3 is CASSLKQGPTEAFF. CDR3 sequence (DNA): TGCGCCAGCAGCTTGAAACAGGGACCCACTGAAGCTTTCTTT.